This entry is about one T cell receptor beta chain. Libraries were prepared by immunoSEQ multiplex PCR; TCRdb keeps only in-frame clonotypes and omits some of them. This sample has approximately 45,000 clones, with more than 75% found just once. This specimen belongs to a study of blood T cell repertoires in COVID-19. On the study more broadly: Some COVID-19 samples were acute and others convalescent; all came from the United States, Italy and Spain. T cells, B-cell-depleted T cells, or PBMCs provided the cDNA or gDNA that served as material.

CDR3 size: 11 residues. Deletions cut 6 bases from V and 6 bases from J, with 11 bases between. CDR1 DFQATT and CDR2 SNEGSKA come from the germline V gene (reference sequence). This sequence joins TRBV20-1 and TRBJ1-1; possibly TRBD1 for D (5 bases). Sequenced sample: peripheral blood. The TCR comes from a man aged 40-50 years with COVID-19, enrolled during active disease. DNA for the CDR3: TGCAGTGCCAAAACAGGCCCTGAAGCTTTCTTT. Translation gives CSAKTGPEAFF.